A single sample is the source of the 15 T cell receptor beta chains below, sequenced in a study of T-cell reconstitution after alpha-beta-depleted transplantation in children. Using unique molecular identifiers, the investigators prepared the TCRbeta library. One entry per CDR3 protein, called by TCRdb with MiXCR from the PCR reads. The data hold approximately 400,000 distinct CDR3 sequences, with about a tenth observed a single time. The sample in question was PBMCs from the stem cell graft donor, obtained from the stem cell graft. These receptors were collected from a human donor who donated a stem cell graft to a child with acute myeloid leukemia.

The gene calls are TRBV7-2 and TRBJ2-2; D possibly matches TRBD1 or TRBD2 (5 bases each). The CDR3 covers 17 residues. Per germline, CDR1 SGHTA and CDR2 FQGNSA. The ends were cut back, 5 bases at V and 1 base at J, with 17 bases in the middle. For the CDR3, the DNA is TGTGCCAGCAGCCCGTTTGGGACGGCCCAGAACACCGGGGAGCTGTTTTTT. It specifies CASSPFGTAQNTGELFF. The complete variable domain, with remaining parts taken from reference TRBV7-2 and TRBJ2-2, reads GAGVSQSPSNKVTEKGKDVELRCDPISGHTALYWYRQSLGQGLEFLIYFQGNSAPDKSGLPSDRFSAERTGGSVSTLTIQRTQQEDSAVYLCASSPFGTAQNTGELFFGEGSRLTVL.

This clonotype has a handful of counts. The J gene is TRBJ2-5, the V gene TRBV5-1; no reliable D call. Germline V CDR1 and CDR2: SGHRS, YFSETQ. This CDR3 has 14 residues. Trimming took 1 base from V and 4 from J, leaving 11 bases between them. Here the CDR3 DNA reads TGCGCCAGCAGCTTGACTGTTTCGGGAGAGACCCAGTACTTC. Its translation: CASSLTVSGETQYF.

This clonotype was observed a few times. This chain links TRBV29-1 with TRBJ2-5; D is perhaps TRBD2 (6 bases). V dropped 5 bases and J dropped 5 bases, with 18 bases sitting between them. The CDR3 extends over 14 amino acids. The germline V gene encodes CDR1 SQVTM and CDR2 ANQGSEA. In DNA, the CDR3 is TGCAGCGTTCTCCTTAGCGGAGGCCGGGAGACCCAGTACTTC. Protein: CSVLLSGGRETQYF. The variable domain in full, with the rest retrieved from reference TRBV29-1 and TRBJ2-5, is SAVISQKPSRDICQRGTSLTIQCQVDSQVTMMFWYRQQPGQSLTLIATANQGSEATYESGFVIDKFPISRPNLTFSTLTVSNMSPEDSSIYLCSVLLSGGRETQYFGPGTRLLVL.

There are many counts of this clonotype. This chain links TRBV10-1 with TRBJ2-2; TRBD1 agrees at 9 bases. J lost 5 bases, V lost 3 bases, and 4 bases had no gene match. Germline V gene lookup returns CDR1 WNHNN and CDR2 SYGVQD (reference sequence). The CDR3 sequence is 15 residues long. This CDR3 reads CASSDTGGLTGELFF. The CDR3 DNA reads TGCGCCAGCAGTGATACAGGGGGCTTGACCGGGGAGCTGTTTTTT.

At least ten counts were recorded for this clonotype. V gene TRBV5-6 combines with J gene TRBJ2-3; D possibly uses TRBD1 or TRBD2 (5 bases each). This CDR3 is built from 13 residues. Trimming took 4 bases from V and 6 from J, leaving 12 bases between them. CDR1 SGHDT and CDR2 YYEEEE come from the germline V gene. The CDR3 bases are TGTGCCAGCAGCCGACAGAGGGTGGATACGCAGTATTTT. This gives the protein CASSRQRVDTQYF.

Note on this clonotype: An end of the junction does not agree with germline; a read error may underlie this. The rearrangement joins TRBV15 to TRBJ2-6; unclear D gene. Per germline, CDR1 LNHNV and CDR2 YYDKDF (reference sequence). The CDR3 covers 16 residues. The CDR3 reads CAASRDSGSGANVLTF. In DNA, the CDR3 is TGTGCCGCCAGCAGAGATTCAGGCTCTGGGGCCAACGTCCTGACTTTC. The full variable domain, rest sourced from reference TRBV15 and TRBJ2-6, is DAMVIQNPRYQVTQFGKPVTLSCSQTLNHNVMYWYQQKSSQAPKLLFHYYDKDFNNEADTPDNFQSRRPNTSFCFLDIRSPGLGDTAMYLCAASRDSGSGANVLTFGAGSRLTVL.

The CDR3 DNA sequence: TGTGCCAGCAGCTTCTCGGGTAGATACGGGGAGCTGTTTTTT. Residues: CASSFSGRYGELFF. V gene TRBV11-3 combines with J gene TRBJ2-2; the D is unclear. The germline V gene encodes CDR1 SGHNT and CDR2 YENEEA. The V and J ends lost 3 bases and 7 bases respectively, with 12 bases between them. This CDR3 is 14 amino acids long.

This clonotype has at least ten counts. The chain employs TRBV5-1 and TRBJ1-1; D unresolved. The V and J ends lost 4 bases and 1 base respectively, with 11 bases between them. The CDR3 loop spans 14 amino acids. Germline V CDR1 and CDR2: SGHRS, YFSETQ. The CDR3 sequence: CASSPWTGNTEAFF. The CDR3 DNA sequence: TGCGCCAGCAGCCCATGGACGGGGAACACTGAAGCTTTCTTT.

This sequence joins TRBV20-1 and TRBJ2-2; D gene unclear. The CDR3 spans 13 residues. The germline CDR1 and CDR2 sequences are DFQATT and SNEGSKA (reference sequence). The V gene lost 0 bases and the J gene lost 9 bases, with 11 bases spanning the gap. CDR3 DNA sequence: TGCAGTGCTAGAGACGGTGGAAGAAGGGAGCTGTTTTTT. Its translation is CSARDGGRRELFF.

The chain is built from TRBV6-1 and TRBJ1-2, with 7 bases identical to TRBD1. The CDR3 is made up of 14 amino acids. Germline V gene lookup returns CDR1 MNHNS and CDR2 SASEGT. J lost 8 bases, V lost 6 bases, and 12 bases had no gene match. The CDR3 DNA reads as TGTGCCAGCAGCCGGGACAGAGGGTTTGAGGGCTACACCTTC. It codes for CASSRDRGFEGYTF.

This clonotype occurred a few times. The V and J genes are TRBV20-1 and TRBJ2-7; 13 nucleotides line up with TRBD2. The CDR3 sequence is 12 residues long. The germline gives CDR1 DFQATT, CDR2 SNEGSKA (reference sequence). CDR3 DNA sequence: TGCAGCGGGACTAGCGGGACCTACGAGCAGTACTTC. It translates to CSGTSGTYEQYF.

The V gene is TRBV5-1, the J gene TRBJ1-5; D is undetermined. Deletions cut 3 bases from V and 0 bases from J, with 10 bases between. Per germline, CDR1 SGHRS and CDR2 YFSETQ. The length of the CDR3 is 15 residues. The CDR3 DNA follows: TGCGCCAGCAGCTCGGAAGGAGATAGCAATCAGCCCCAGCATTTT. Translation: CASSSEGDSNQPQHF.

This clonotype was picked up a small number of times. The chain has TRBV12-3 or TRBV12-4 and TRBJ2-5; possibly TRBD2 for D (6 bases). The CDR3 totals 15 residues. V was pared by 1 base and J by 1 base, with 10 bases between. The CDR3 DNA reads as TGTGCCAGCAGTTTAGAGGCGGGGCTCCAAGAGACCCAGTACTTC. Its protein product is CASSLEAGLQETQYF.

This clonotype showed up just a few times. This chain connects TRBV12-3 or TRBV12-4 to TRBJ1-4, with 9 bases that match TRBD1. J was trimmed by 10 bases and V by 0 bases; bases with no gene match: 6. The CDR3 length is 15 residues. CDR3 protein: CASSLAVGQGVKLFF. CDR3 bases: TGTGCCAGCAGTTTAGCTGTGGGACAGGGCGTAAAACTGTTTTTT.

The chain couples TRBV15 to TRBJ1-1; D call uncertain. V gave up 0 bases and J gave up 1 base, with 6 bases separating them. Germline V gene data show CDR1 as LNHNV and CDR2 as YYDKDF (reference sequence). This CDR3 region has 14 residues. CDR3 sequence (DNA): TGTGCCACCAGCAGAGAACTGCCGAACACTGAAGCTTTCTTT. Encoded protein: CATSRELPNTEAFF.